These 5 T cell receptor beta chains were sequenced from one sample in a study of T-cell memory formation after mild COVID-19. MiXCR, run by TCRdb on the 5' RACE reads, gives a single entry per CDR3 protein. The sample includes 250,000 to 300,000 distinct CDR3 sequences, roughly 15% of them seen just once. Sequenced sample: PBMCs or a T cell subset sorted from them (not recorded which). The receptor source for this set is a man between 18 and 29 years old who had mild COVID-19 (a few samples of this study predate the infection). Cell type and time point are not known.

V gene TRBV7-6 combines with J gene TRBJ2-7; TRBD2 might be the D (6 bases). V lost 2 bases and J lost 1, with 12 bases in between. CDR1 SGHVS and CDR2 FNYEAQ come from the germline V gene. CDR3 length: 15 residues. The CDR3 DNA reads as TGTGCCAGCAGCTTAATCGCAGGGAGGTCCTACGAGCAGTACTTC. Protein product: CASSLIAGRSYEQYF. Full variable domain (missing parts from reference TRBV7-6 and TRBJ2-7): GAGVSQSPRYKVTKRGQDVALRCDPISGHVSLYWYRQALGQGPEFLTYFNYEAQQDKSGLPNDRFSAERPEGSISTLTIQRTEQRDSAMYRCASSLIAGRSYEQYFGPGTRLTVT.

V and J are TRBV6-2 or TRBV6-3 and TRBJ2-3, with D tentatively TRBD1 or TRBD2 (6 bases each). This CDR3 is built from 14 residues. Trimming stripped 6 bases from V and 6 bases from J, with 16 bases between. Germline CDR1 reads MNHEY; CDR2 reads SVGEGT. CDR3 sequence (DNA): TGTGCCAGCAGGGGGGGCGCAATCCCCGATACGCAGTATTTT. Amino acid sequence: CASRGGAIPDTQYF.

V gene TRBV6-5 combines with J gene TRBJ1-5; no reliable D call. The germline V and J ends were trimmed by 0 bases and 5 bases, with 11 bases remaining between them. Germline CDR1 and CDR2: MNHEY and SVGAGI. The CDR3 sequence is 15 residues long. CDR3 nucleotide sequence: TGTGCCAGCAGTTACTCCCACGGACTTCATCAGCCCCAGCATTTT. Protein: CASSYSHGLHQPQHF.

This clonotype showed up just a few times. The chain is built from TRBV19 and TRBJ1-1; tentative D call: TRBD1 (5 bases). Deletions cut 5 bases from V and 5 bases from J, with 18 bases between. The CDR3 is 15 amino acids. CDR1 and CDR2 (germline): LNHDA, SQIVND (reference sequence). The CDR3 coding sequence is TGTGCCAGTAGTCCGCCGTGGTCCTGGGGGACTGAAGCTTTCTTT. Translating gives CASSPPWSWGTEAFF.

V gene TRBV4-1 combines with J gene TRBJ2-7; D ambiguous. The CDR3 covers 12 residues. Germline V gene data show CDR1 as MGHRA and CDR2 as YSYEKL. Trimming removed 3 bases from V and 0 bases from J, with 3 bases in between. The CDR3 sequence: CASSHHSYEQYF. CDR3 bases: TGCGCCAGCAGCCACCACTCCTACGAGCAGTACTTC.